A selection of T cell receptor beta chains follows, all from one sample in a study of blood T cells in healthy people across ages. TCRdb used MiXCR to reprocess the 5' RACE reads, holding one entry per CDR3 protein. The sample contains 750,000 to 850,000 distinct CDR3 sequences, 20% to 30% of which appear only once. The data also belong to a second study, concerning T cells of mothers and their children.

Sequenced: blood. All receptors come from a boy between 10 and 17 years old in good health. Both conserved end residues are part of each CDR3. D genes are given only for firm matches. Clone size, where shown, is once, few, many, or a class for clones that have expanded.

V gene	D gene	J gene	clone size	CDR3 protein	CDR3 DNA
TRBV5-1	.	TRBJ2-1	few	CASGLDYNEQFF	TGCGCCAGCGGCTTGGACTACAATGAGCAGTTCTTC
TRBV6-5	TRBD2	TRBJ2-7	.	CASSLTGTRFYEQYF	TGTGCCAGCAGTTTAACCGGGACTAGGTTCTACGAGCAGTACTTC
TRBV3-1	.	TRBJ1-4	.	CACSQEGGTNEKLFF	TGTGCCTGCAGCCAGGAGGGAGGAACTAATGAAAAACTGTTTTTT
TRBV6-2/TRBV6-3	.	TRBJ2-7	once	CASSAVYGKSLYEQYF	TGTGCCAGCAGTGCCGTTTACGGGAAGTCCTTATACGAGCAGTACTTC
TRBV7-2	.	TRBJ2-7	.	CASSPEGTGEQYF	TGTGCCAGCAGCCCTGAAGGGACCGGCGAGCAGTACTTC
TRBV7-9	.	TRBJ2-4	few	CASSARDGLAKNIQYF	TGTGCCAGCAGCGCCCGGGACGGACTAGCCAAAAACATTCAGTACTTC
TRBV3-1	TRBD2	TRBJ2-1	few	CASSQDKVAGDLYNEQFF	TGTGCCAGCAGCCAAGATAAAGTAGCGGGAGACCTCTACAATGAGCAGTTCTTC
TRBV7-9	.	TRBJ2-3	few	CAGSLASGTDTQYF	TGTGCCGGCAGCTTAGCGAGCGGCACAGATACGCAGTATTTT
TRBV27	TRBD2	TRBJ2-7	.	CASSYAWGGSDEQYF	TGTGCCAGCAGTTATGCCTGGGGAGGGTCTGACGAGCAGTACTTC
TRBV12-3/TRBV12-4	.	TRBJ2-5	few	CASSLAGAAVTQYF	TGTGCCAGCAGTTTAGCGGGTGCGGCGGTGACCCAGTACTTC
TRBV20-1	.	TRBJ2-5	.	CSASEGGLQETQYF	TGCAGTGCTAGTGAAGGGGGATTACAAGAGACCCAGTACTTC
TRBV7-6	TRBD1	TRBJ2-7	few	CASSTVGTGDDEQYF	TGTGCCAGCAGCACAGTCGGGACAGGGGACGACGAGCAGTACTTC
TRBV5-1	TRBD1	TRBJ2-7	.	CASSSDRGGEQYF	TGCGCCAGCAGCTCGGACAGGGGTGGTGAGCAGTACTTC
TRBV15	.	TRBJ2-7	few	CATSRAAGITSYEQYF	TGTGCCACCAGCAGAGCGGCAGGGATAACCTCCTACGAGCAGTACTTC
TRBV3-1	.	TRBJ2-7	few	CASSQDISEIYEQYF	TGTGCCAGCAGCCAAGATATAAGTGAAATCTACGAGCAGTACTTC
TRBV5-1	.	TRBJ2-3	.	CASSGGHTDTQYF	TGCGCCAGCAGCGGGGGACACACAGATACGCAGTATTTT
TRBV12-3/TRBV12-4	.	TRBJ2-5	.	CASSSHSGVQETQYF	TGTGCCAGCAGTTCGCATTCCGGGGTTCAAGAGACCCAGTACTTC
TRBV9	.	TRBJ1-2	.	CASSGTQGIYGYTF	TGTGCCAGCAGCGGGACGCAGGGGATCTATGGCTACACCTTC
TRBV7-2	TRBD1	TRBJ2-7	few	CASSWDRYSPYEQYF	TGTGCCAGCAGTTGGGACAGGTACAGTCCCTACGAGCAGTACTTC
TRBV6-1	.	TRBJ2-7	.	CASTSGFAYEQYF	TGTGCCAGCACCTCAGGGTTTGCCTACGAGCAGTACTTC
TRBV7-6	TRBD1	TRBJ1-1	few	CASSLASGGLNTEAFF	TGTGCCAGCAGCTTAGCGTCAGGGGGCCTGAACACTGAAGCTTTCTTT
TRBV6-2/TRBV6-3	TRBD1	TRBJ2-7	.	CASSSGTGSLEGYEQYF	TGTGCCAGCAGCTCCGGGACAGGGAGTCTGGAGGGCTACGAGCAGTACTTC
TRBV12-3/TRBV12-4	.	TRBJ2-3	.	CASSQAGPASFTDTQYF	TGTGCCAGCAGCCAGGCGGGTCCCGCATCCTTCACAGATACGCAGTATTTT
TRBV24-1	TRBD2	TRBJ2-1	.	CATSALSGGASYNEQFF	TGTGCCACCAGTGCCCTAAGCGGGGGGGCCTCCTACAATGAGCAGTTCTTC
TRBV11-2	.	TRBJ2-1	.	CASSVWRGGYNEQFF	TGTGCCAGCAGCGTCTGGAGGGGGGGATACAATGAGCAGTTCTTC
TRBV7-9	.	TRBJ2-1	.	CASSSGPKEQFF	TGTGCCAGCAGCTCAGGACCAAAGGAGCAGTTCTTC
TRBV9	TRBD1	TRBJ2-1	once	CASSHPAGGIHNEQFF	TGTGCCAGCAGCCACCCGGCAGGGGGCATCCACAATGAGCAGTTCTTC
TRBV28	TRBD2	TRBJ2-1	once	CASSLLTSGSYEQIF	TGTGCCAGCAGCCTCCTGACTAGCGGGAGCTATGAGCAGATCTTC